The T cell receptor (beta chain) under discussion was sequenced for a study of OX40 agonist ivuxolimab in advanced cancers. Study-level background: Cohort: 82.7% men, mean age about 62, aged roughly 23 to 79.

Measured with immunoSEQ multiplex PCR; TCRdb has only the in-frame clones, and not every one. Counted here are about 91,000 clones, about 85% occurring once; the ten biggest clones make up 0.95% to 1.3%. Excluded were patients having autoimmune disease history or systemic immunosuppression. This clonotype was obtained from an adult with an advanced solid tumor such as melanoma, head and neck, liver or kidney cancer. The specimen comprised CD4+ or CD8+ T cells sorted from blood, sampled in a trial of the OX40 agonist ivuxolimab.

The CDR3 DNA is TGTGCCAGCAGTTTATCCCCCTACGAGCAGTACTTC. This sequence encodes CASSLSPYEQYF. The gene calls are TRBV6-5 and TRBJ2-7; D remains ambiguous. The CDR3 loop spans 12 amino acids. CDR1 is MNHEY, CDR2 SVGAGI, per germline. Trimming removed 4 bases at V and 2 bases at J, with 6 bases between.